The 30 T cell receptor beta chains below were found in one sample sequenced in a study of Ad26.COV2.S vaccination and SARS-CoV-2 variants. The treatment: around 19 received Ad26.COV2.S at low or high dose, single or two shots; 5 received placebo; per-sample allocation not given. Specimens were obtained on day 63 following the first vaccine or placebo injection. Some clones are missing from TCRdb's copy, which holds only in-frame ones; the method was immunoSEQ multiplex PCR. Of 300,000 to 350,000 clones in the sample, 88% were seen once. The sequencing used peripheral blood, collected in a trial of Ad26.COV2.S vaccine versus placebo. Every receptor here comes from a person aged 18-65 years who received the Ad26.COV2.S COVID-19 vaccine or a placebo.

V gene TRBV19 combines with J gene TRBJ2-1, with D hard to call. Germline-derived CDR1 and CDR2 are LNHDA and SQIVND (reference sequence). CDR3 length: 12 amino acids. Trimming pared 7 bases from V and 8 bases from J, leaving 12 bases between. The CDR3 DNA reads TGTGCCAGTAATGGCAGGATCGATGAGCAGTTCTTC. It translates to CASNGRIDEQFF.

The chain employs TRBV29-1 and TRBJ2-1; 7 positions agree with TRBD1. Germline lookup yields CDR1 SQVTM and CDR2 ANQGSEA. This CDR3 comprises 15 residues. The trim removed 7 bases at V and 2 bases at J, leaving 11 bases unmatched. CDR3 protein: CSAPKTGFTYNEQFF. DNA for the CDR3: TGCAGCGCTCCGAAGACAGGGTTTACCTACAATGAGCAGTTCTTC.

This chain connects TRBV30 to TRBJ2-7, with D possibly matching TRBD1 (5 bases). The CDR3 totals 13 residues. CDR1 and CDR2 (germline): GTSNPN, SVGIG (reference sequence). Trimming took off 2 bases at V and 3 bases at J, with 11 bases between the two ends. The CDR3 sequence is CAWSLDTDYEQYF. For the CDR3, the DNA is TGTGCCTGGAGTTTGGACACAGACTACGAGCAGTACTTC. Full variable domain (remainder filled in from reference TRBV30 and TRBJ2-7): SQTIHQWPATLVQPVGSPLSLECTVEGTSNPNLYWYRQAAGRGLQLLFYSVGIGQISSEVPQNLSASRPQDRQFILSSKKLLLSDSGFYLCAWSLDTDYEQYFGPGTRLTVT.

This chain connects TRBV28 to TRBJ1-5; the D gene is possibly TRBD1 (5 bases). Germline V gives CDR1 MDHEN, CDR2 SYDVKM. This CDR3 spans 17 amino acids. CDR3 nucleotide sequence: TGTGGATCGGGGGACCTCGGTGCACCTTATAGCAATCAGCCCCAGCATTTT. Translated, it gives CGSGDLGAPYSNQPQHF.

The chain combines TRBV3-1 (or the pseudogene TRBV3-2) with TRBJ1-2; TRBD1 matches at 8 bases. The CDR3 runs 13 residues. Germline V gene data show CDR1 as LGHDT and CDR2 as YNNKEL (reference sequence). Germline trimming cut 4 bases from V and 7 bases from J; bases unmatched to any gene: 5. CDR3 sequence (DNA): TGTGCCAGCAGCCGAGGACAGGGCCGTGGCTACACCTTC. Its protein is CASSRGQGRGYTF.

This sequence joins TRBV19 and TRBJ1-5; a weak D match, TRBD1 (6 bases). Trimming cost V 6 bases and J 13 bases, with 19 bases left between them. Germline-derived CDR1 and CDR2 are LNHDA and SQIVND (reference sequence). CDR3 length equals 13 residues. CDR3 in DNA: TGTGCCAGTAGCCAGGGGATAGCAATCAGTCAGCATTTT. Translation: CASSQGIAISQHF.

The chain is built from TRBV30 and TRBJ2-7; possible D gene TRBD2, 7 bases. Germline CDR1 reads GTSNPN; CDR2 reads SVGIG (reference sequence). This CDR3 is built from 18 residues. Trimming stripped 3 bases from V and 1 base from J, with 25 bases between. The CDR3 reads CAWSSWGASGDLSYEQYF. The DNA for the CDR3 is TGTGCCTGGAGCTCCTGGGGGGCGAGCGGGGATCTTTCCTACGAGCAGTACTTC.

The gene calls are TRBV6-6 and TRBJ1-2; 8 positions match TRBD1. Unmatched junction bases numbered 7, after V lost 6 bases and J lost 4 bases. Germline V gene data show CDR1 as MNHNY and CDR2 as SVGAGI (reference sequence). The CDR3 sequence is 14 residues long. The CDR3 is CASSATGGSYGYTF. The CDR3, as DNA: TGTGCCAGCAGCGCAACAGGGGGGAGCTATGGCTACACCTTC.

The gene calls are TRBV9 and TRBJ1-2; 7 nucleotides align to TRBD1. CDR3 length: 15 residues. J lost 5 bases, V lost 3 bases, and 10 bases had no gene match. The V gene's germline CDR1 is SGDLS and CDR2 YYNGEE. CDR3 sequence reads: CASSASGTDNYGYTF. In nucleotides, the CDR3 is TGTGCCAGCAGCGCGTCCGGGACAGACAATTATGGCTACACCTTC.

This clone was counted a few times. The chain couples TRBV6-2 or TRBV6-3 to TRBJ2-1; D gene unclear. Trimming removed 4 bases at V and 8 bases at J, with 15 bases between. CDR3 length equals 14 residues. Germline CDR1 reads MNHEY; CDR2 reads SVGEGT. The CDR3 DNA follows: TGTGCCAGCAGTTTCCTCGGGCGTGTGGATGAGCAGTTCTTC. As protein: CASSFLGRVDEQFF.

The rearrangement joins TRBV15 to TRBJ1-1; D is ambiguous. V shed 0 bases and J shed 12 bases, with 11 bases lying between them. Germline V gene data show CDR1 as LNHNV and CDR2 as YYDKDF (reference sequence). This CDR3 contains 12 residues. The CDR3 reads CATSRDSWRTFF. In DNA form, the CDR3 reads TGTGCCACCAGCAGAGATTCGTGGAGAACTTTCTTT.

This chain links TRBV11-3 with TRBJ1-1, with unresolved D. Germline CDR1 reads SGHNT; CDR2 reads YENEEA. CDR3 length: 13 residues. Between the trimmed V and J ends, which lost 3 bases and 0 bases, there was a span of 5 bases. The CDR3 DNA is TGTGCCAGCAGCTTGGGGATGAACACTGAAGCTTTCTTT. Amino acids: CASSLGMNTEAFF. Using reference TRBV11-3 and TRBJ1-1 for the parts outside the CDR3, the full variable domain is EAGVVQSPRYKIIEKKQPVAFWCNPISGHNTLYWYLQNLGQGPELLIRYENEEAVDDSQLPKDRFSAERLKGVDSTLKIQPAELGDSAVYLCASSLGMNTEAFFGQGTRLTVV.

J is TRBJ2-3 and V is TRBV2; D possibly corresponds to TRBD2 (6 bases). The CDR3 is 13 amino acids. Looked up from germline, CDR1 is SNHLY and CDR2 is FYNNEI. Trimming took off 11 bases at V and 2 bases at J, with 14 bases between the two ends. This CDR3 is CACLAGNTDTQYF. CDR3 coding DNA: TGTGCCTGCTTGGCGGGGAACACAGATACGCAGTATTTT.

V is TRBV19 and J is TRBJ2-7, with TRBD2 identical over 7 bases. Germline trimming cut 6 bases from V and 9 bases from J; bases unmatched to any gene: 14. In germline, CDR1 is LNHDA, CDR2 SQIVND (reference sequence). The CDR3 consists of 14 residues. This CDR3 is CASSQTSLPGGQYF. The DNA for the CDR3 is TGTGCCAGTAGCCAGACAAGCCTTCCGGGAGGGCAGTACTTC.

This clone has more than one count but fewer than ten. The chain combines TRBV18 with TRBJ1-1; D not resolved. V was pared by 4 bases and J by 4 bases, with 16 bases between. The CDR3 covers 15 residues. The germline V gene has CDR1 KGHSH and CDR2 LQKENI. CDR3 DNA sequence: TGTGCCAGCTCACTAGGGTCCTCCTTGGGCACTGAAGCTTTCTTT. Its translation: CASSLGSSLGTEAFF.

The chain is built from TRBV5-1 and TRBJ2-1; no clear D. Trimming cost V 0 bases and J 3 bases, with 7 bases left between them. Per germline, CDR1 SGHRS and CDR2 YFSETQ. The CDR3 runs to 14 residues. CDR3 nucleotide sequence: TGCGCCAGCAGCTTGGAGCCGGACTACAATGAGCAGTTCTTC. It encodes CASSLEPDYNEQFF.

The chain is built from TRBV7-2 and TRBJ2-7, with D unclear. Per germline, CDR1 SGHTA and CDR2 FQGNSA. This CDR3 spans 14 amino acids. The ends were cut back, 6 bases at V and 0 bases at J, with 12 bases in the middle. CDR3 region: CASRQAVLSYEQYF. The CDR3 nucleotides are TGTGCCAGCAGACAAGCAGTGCTCTCCTACGAGCAGTACTTC.

V usage is TRBV7-8 and J usage is TRBJ2-7, with a weak D call TRBD1 (6 bases). The V end lost 2 bases, the J end lost 2 bases, and 13 bases lay between the germline ends. CDR3 length: 15 amino acids. Germline V gene sequence: CDR1 SGHVS, CDR2 FQNEAQ. In DNA, the CDR3 is TGTGCCAGCAGCTTAACAACAGGGTCCGCCTACGAGCAGTACTTC. Translation: CASSLTTGSAYEQYF.

The rearrangement links TRBV19 to TRBJ1-5; 7 bases map to TRBD1. The CDR3 is 15 amino acids. Germline-derived CDR1 and CDR2 are LNHDA and SQIVND (reference sequence). V trimming: 3 bases; J trimming: 0 bases; junction bases outside the gene matches: 2. The CDR3 sequence: CASSIGDSSNQPQHF. DNA of the CDR3: TGTGCCAGTAGTATTGGGGACAGTAGCAATCAGCCCCAGCATTTT.

The chain employs TRBV6-6 and TRBJ1-1; D may be TRBD1 (5 bases). From germline, CDR1 is MNHNY and CDR2 SVGAGI (reference sequence). The CDR3 is 13 residues long. The V gene lost 4 bases and the J gene lost 5 bases, with 11 bases spanning the gap. The CDR3 is CASSSSGGTEAFF. In nucleotides, the CDR3 is TGTGCCAGCAGTTCTAGTGGGGGTACTGAAGCTTTCTTT.

CDR3 in DNA: TGCGCCAGCAGCCCTCAGGGGTCTGAAGCTTTCTTT. It specifies CASSPQGSEAFF. The rearrangement links TRBV5-1 to TRBJ1-1; tentative D call: TRBD1 (6 bases). The CDR3 is 12 amino acids. Germline loops: CDR1 SGHRS, CDR2 YFSETQ. V was clipped by 4 bases and J by 6 bases, with 10 bases between them.

This clone was counted a single time. The J gene is TRBJ1-3, the V gene TRBV18; D not certain. The CDR3 totals 13 residues. Germline assignment: CDR1 KGHSH and CDR2 LQKENI. The germline V and J ends were trimmed by 5 bases and 0 bases, with 5 bases remaining between them. CDR3 sequence: CASSGSSGNTIYF. The CDR3 nucleotides read TGTGCCAGCTCAGGGAGCTCTGGAAACACCATATATTTT. Drawing the rest from reference TRBV18 and TRBJ1-3, the complete variable domain is NAGVMQNPRHLVRRRGQEARLRCSPMKGHSHVYWYRQLPEEGLKFMVYLQKENIIDESGMPKERFSAEFPKEGPSILRIQQVVRGDSAAYFCASSGSSGNTIYFGEGSWLTVV.

This chain links TRBV28 with TRBJ2-1; no firm D call. The CDR3 contains 13 residues. Trimming took 6 bases from V and 12 from J, leaving 18 bases between them. From germline, CDR1 is MDHEN and CDR2 SYDVKM. Here the CDR3 DNA reads TGTGCCAGCAGCTACACGACTGGAACGGGGCAGTTCTTC. As protein: CASSYTTGTGQFF.

The chain carries TRBV12-3 or TRBV12-4 and TRBJ1-5; tentative D call: TRBD1 (5 bases). CDR3 size: 12 residues. Trimming pared 3 bases from V and 7 bases from J, leaving 7 bases between. CDR3 in amino acids: CASSFWGQPQHF. CDR3 sequence (DNA): TGTGCCAGCAGTTTCTGGGGGCAGCCCCAGCATTTT.

In its sample, this clone was seen once. In DNA, the CDR3 is TGTGCCAGCAGCTTTGGGGTTCCGGAGACCCAGTACTTC. Protein sequence: CASSFGVPETQYF. The J gene is TRBJ2-5, the V gene TRBV7-3, with unresolved D. This CDR3 contains 13 residues. V was cut by 3 bases and J by 5 bases, with 10 bases left in between. Germline lookup yields CDR1 SGHTA and CDR2 FQGTGA.

The chain carries TRBV28 and TRBJ1-6, with D perhaps matching TRBD1 (5 bases). V was trimmed by 5 bases and J by 0 bases, leaving 14 bases between them. Germline-derived CDR1 and CDR2 are MDHEN and SYDVKM. CDR3 length: 17 amino acids. The CDR3 nucleotides read TGTGCCAGCAGTCCCCATCCAGGGAGCTCCTATAATTCACCCCTCCACTTT. Translation gives CASSPHPGSSYNSPLHF.

The rearrangement uses TRBV4-2 and TRBJ1-5; D gene unclear. This CDR3 spans 14 amino acids. Germline CDR1 LGHNA, CDR2 YNFKEQ. Trimming took off 1 base at V and 0 bases at J, with 4 bases between the two ends. This CDR3 reads CASSQGDSNQPQHF. CDR3 DNA sequence: TGTGCCAGCAGCCAAGGAGATAGCAATCAGCCCCAGCATTTT.

This clone appeared a single time. The rearrangement joins TRBV14 to TRBJ2-1; 8 bases fit TRBD1. CDR3 length equals 13 residues. Per germline, CDR1 SGHDN and CDR2 FVKESK. J was trimmed by 15 bases and V by 0 bases; bases with no gene match: 7. The CDR3 DNA sequence: TGTGCCAGCAGCCAAGAGTACAGGGGGTCTCTGTTCTTC. This translates into CASSQEYRGSLFF.

This clone was counted a few times. The V gene is TRBV12-3 or TRBV12-4, the J gene TRBJ1-1, with a possible D match to TRBD1 (5 bases). This CDR3 has 11 amino acids. V was trimmed by 3 bases and J by 11 bases, leaving 10 bases between them. CDR3 amino acids: CASSFPGTAFF. For the CDR3, the DNA is TGTGCCAGCAGTTTCCCCGGGACGGCTTTCTTT.

This chain connects TRBV11-2 to TRBJ2-5; no firm D call. The CDR3 sequence is 11 residues long. Per the germline V gene, CDR1 is SGHAT and CDR2 is FQNNGV. Trimming pared 5 bases from V and 7 bases from J, leaving 8 bases between. The CDR3 DNA sequence: TGTGCCAGCAGCCTCTCTATGACCCAGTACTTC. Translating it yields CASSLSMTQYF.